The text below deals with one T cell receptor (beta chain). As processed by the authors: Nucleated cell number was recorded as an estimate derived from reference gene primer amplification. Using immunoSEQ multiplex PCR, the repertoire was profiled, and TCRdb retains in-frame clones only, with some absent. The V and J calls and the clone size are those of that table, but D and trimming were determined from the DNA. Of 200,000 to 250,000 clones listed, roughly 81% are singletons. The data were obtained in a study of blood T cell repertoires in COVID-19. Background on the study: The United States, Italy and Spain were the sources of the acute and convalescent COVID-19 samples. The cDNA or gDNA used as material had been derived from T cells, B-cell-depleted T cells, or PBMCs.

From germline, CDR1 is MGHRA and CDR2 YSYEKL. The ends lost 2 bases at V and 1 base at J; junction bases unmatched: 7. This CDR3 has 18 amino acids. The chain employs TRBV4-1 and TRBJ2-2; 10 bases are shared with TRBD1. This TCR was sampled from a man aged 50 to 60 with acute or convalescent COVID-19. Specimen: peripheral blood. The CDR3: CASSQITWTGGNTGELFF. The CDR3 coding sequence is TGCGCCAGCAGCCAAATTACTTGGACAGGGGGGAACACCGGGGAGCTGTTTTTT.